Listed here are 29 T cell receptor beta chains from one sample, sequenced in a study of blood T cell repertoires in COVID-19. Assay used: immunoSEQ multiplex PCR; TCRdb lists only in-frame clones, some missing. The sample has about 40,000 clones, around 87% seen once. Sequenced material: peripheral blood. These receptors all stem from a man between 45 and 60 years old in a cohort sampled during active COVID-19.

This chain joins TRBV29-1 and TRBJ2-1; 8 positions match TRBD2. The J segment lost 4 bases and the V segment lost 5 bases, leaving 4 bases of the junction unmatched. The CDR3 totals 13 residues. Germline CDR1 SQVTM, CDR2 ANQGSEA. The CDR3 DNA follows: TGCAGCGTTTGGGCGGGGGGATACAATGAGCAGTTCTTC. Residues: CSVWAGGYNEQFF.

The chain joins TRBV6-5 to TRBJ2-7; the match to TRBD1 covers 10 bases. CDR3 length: 15 residues. CDR1 is MNHEY, CDR2 SVGAGI, per germline. The V gene end was trimmed by 6 bases and the J gene end by 7 bases; junction bases not matched to a gene: 12. CDR3 bases: TGTGCCAGCAGCGGGACAGGGGATATATTAGAAGAGCAGTACGTC. It specifies CASSGTGDILEEQYV.

V gene TRBV11-2 combines with J gene TRBJ2-1; the D gene is possibly TRBD2 (5 bases). Germline V gives CDR1 SGHAT, CDR2 FQNNGV. The CDR3 runs to 15 residues. V gave up 1 base and J gave up 9 bases, with 16 bases separating them. CDR3 DNA: TGTGCCAGCAGCTTAGGTACTAGTTCCCTGGGTGAGCAGTTCTTC. Translated, it gives CASSLGTSSLGEQFF. The full variable domain, with the rest looked up from reference TRBV11-2 and TRBJ2-1, is EAGVAQSPRYKIIEKRQSVAFWCNPISGHATLYWYQQILGQGPKLLIQFQNNGVVDDSQLPKDRFSAERLKGVDSTLKIQPAKLEDSAVYLCASSLGTSSLGEQFFGPGTRLTVL.

The rearrangement uses TRBV6-4 and TRBJ1-1, with D unclear. Trimming left V 4 bases short and J 5 bases short, with 11 bases between. This CDR3 spans 13 amino acids. Germline V gives CDR1 MRHNA, CDR2 SNTAGT. The CDR3 loop reads CASSAETGTEAFF. The CDR3 DNA sequence: TGTGCCAGCAGTGCAGAGACCGGGACTGAAGCTTTCTTT.

The rearrangement links TRBV5-1 to TRBJ2-3, with 7 bases that match TRBD2. V dropped 7 bases and J dropped 5; count of bases not matched to a gene: 7. CDR3 length equals 13 residues. Germline V gene lookup returns CDR1 SGHRS and CDR2 YFSETQ. The CDR3 bases are TGCGCCAGCTCTAGCGGTTTCAGAGATACGCAGTATTTT. Translation: CASSSGFRDTQYF.

This clone has only one observation. V is TRBV30 and J is TRBJ2-3, with D tentatively TRBD1 (6 bases). Germline V CDR1 and CDR2: GTSNPN, SVGIG (reference sequence). V was pared by 0 bases and J by 6 bases, with 19 bases between. CDR3 length: 16 residues. CDR3 coding DNA: TGTGCCTGGAGTGTAAGGTGGGGCAGGGGATCCGATACGCAGTATTTT. The encoded protein is CAWSVRWGRGSDTQYF.

V and J are TRBV27 and TRBJ2-1; a weak D match, TRBD2 (5 bases). This CDR3 region has 14 residues. Germline CDR1 and CDR2: MNHEY and SMNVEV (reference sequence). V was shortened by 5 bases and J by 1 base, with 9 bases between the two germline ends. The CDR3, as DNA: TGTGCCAGCAGTCCCGGGGTATCCTACAATGAGCAGTTCTTC. Translated: CASSPGVSYNEQFF.

This chain uses TRBV19 with TRBJ2-2; D might be TRBD1 (6 bases). The germline gives CDR1 LNHDA, CDR2 SQIVND (reference sequence). Trimming cost V 6 bases and J 6 bases, with 11 bases left between them. There are 13 residues in the CDR3. The CDR3, as DNA: TGTGCCAGTAGCCTCGGGACACCCGGGGAGCTGTTTTTT. Translated, it gives CASSLGTPGELFF.

The chain joins TRBV28 to TRBJ2-7; TRBD2 aligns across 7 bases. V lost 6 bases and J lost 2; bases outside the gene matches: 22. Germline lookup yields CDR1 MDHEN and CDR2 SYDVKM. The length of the CDR3 is 19 residues. As DNA, the CDR3 is TGTGCCAGCAGCCCTCGACTAGCAGTTCTATCTATTCCTCCCTACGAGCAGTACGTC. Translation gives CASSPRLAVLSIPPYEQYV.

The chain joins TRBV5-6 to TRBJ2-1; the match to TRBD2 covers 12 bases. The V segment lost 0 bases and the J segment 8 bases; nucleotides outside the gene matches: 9. The germline V gene encodes CDR1 SGHDT and CDR2 YYEEEE. The CDR3 runs 17 residues. The CDR3 DNA is TGTGCCAGCAGCTTGGATCTAGCGGGAGGGCCGACCGATGAGCAGTTCTTC. Translating gives CASSLDLAGGPTDEQFF.

This chain links TRBV29-1 with TRBJ1-1; D ambiguous. Per germline, CDR1 SQVTM and CDR2 ANQGSEA. The CDR3 spans 13 residues. Trimming removed 8 bases at V and 6 bases at J, with 19 bases between. CDR3 sequence: CSLAGGAVAEAFF. The CDR3 DNA reads TGCAGCTTGGCGGGTGGCGCGGTCGCTGAAGCTTTCTTT. The whole variable domain, remainder taken from reference TRBV29-1 and TRBJ1-1, is SAVISQKPSRDICQRGTSLTIQCQVDSQVTMMFWYRQQPGQSLTLIATANQGSEATYESGFVIDKFPISRPNLTFSTLTVSNMSPEDSSIYLCSLAGGAVAEAFFGQGTRLTVV.

This clone has just a few counts. The CDR3 DNA follows: TGTGCCAGCAGCTTAGAGGCGGACAATGAGCAGTTCTTC. This encodes CASSLEADNEQFF. This rearrangement joins TRBV11-3 to TRBJ2-1; the D is unclear. Germline assignment: CDR1 SGHNT and CDR2 YENEEA. This CDR3 spans 13 amino acids. V lost 0 bases, J lost 5 bases, and 5 bases lay in between.

The chain links TRBV24-1 to TRBJ2-1, with D perhaps TRBD2 (5 bases). Trimming left V 9 bases short and J 11 bases short, with 13 bases between. The CDR3 covers 11 residues. Germline assignment: CDR1 KGHDR and CDR2 SFDVKD. CDR3 amino acids: CATGLSDKQFF. Here the CDR3 DNA reads TGTGCCACCGGACTGAGCGATAAGCAGTTCTTC.

The V call is TRBV9, the J call TRBJ2-3, with 10 bases fitting TRBD1. Germline loops: CDR1 SGDLS, CDR2 YYNGEE. V trimming: 2 bases; J trimming: 4 bases; junction bases outside the gene matches: 4. This CDR3 comprises 15 residues. CDR3 loop: CASSVSGQGADTQYF. The DNA for the CDR3 is TGTGCCAGCAGCGTGTCAGGACAGGGGGCAGATACGCAGTATTTT. The full variable domain, rest sourced from reference TRBV9 and TRBJ2-3, is DSGVTQTPKHLITATGQRVTLRCSPRSGDLSVYWYQQSLDQGLQFLIQYYNGEERAKGNILERFSAQQFPDLHSELNLSSLELGDSALYFCASSVSGQGADTQYFGPGTRLTVL.

The V and J genes are TRBV21-1 and TRBJ2-7; TRBD1, as called in the table, went unchecked against the DNA. TRBV21-1 is recorded as a pseudogene. This CDR3 has 15 amino acids. CDR3 nucleotide sequence: TGTGCCAGCAACCCCCAGACAGGGGGCCTGGACGAGCAGTACGTC. Translated: CASNPQTGGLDEQYV.

The V gene is TRBV7-6, the J gene TRBJ1-3; 8 bases are shared with TRBD1. This CDR3 contains 15 residues. V trimming: 3 bases; J trimming: 4 bases; junction bases outside the gene matches: 5. Germline CDR1 is SGHVS and CDR2 is FNYEAQ. CDR3 bases: TGTGCCAGCAGCTTTTCCGGGACAGGAGGAAACACCATATATTTT. Translating gives CASSFSGTGGNTIYF.

The chain recombines TRBV11-2 with TRBJ2-2; possible D gene TRBD2, 5 bases. Germline V gives CDR1 SGHAT, CDR2 FQNNGV. The CDR3 consists of 15 residues. V was clipped by 3 bases and J by 4 bases, with 12 bases between them. CDR3 in amino acids: CASSFLEGTTGELFF. For the CDR3, the DNA is TGTGCCAGCAGCTTCCTAGAGGGCACCACCGGGGAGCTGTTTTTT.

V usage is TRBV19 and J usage is TRBJ1-1; TRBD1 matches 7 bases. Germline lookup yields CDR1 LNHDA and CDR2 SQIVND (reference sequence). The CDR3 is 14 residues long. J gave up 1 base and V 5 bases, and 4 bases lay outside the gene matches. The CDR3 DNA follows: TGTGCCAGTAGTCCCGGGACAGAGAACACTGAAGCTTTCTTT. Translated: CASSPGTENTEAFF. The whole variable domain, remainder taken from reference TRBV19 and TRBJ1-1, is DGGITQSPKYLFRKEGQNVTLSCEQNLNHDAMYWYRQDPGQGLRLIYYSQIVNDFQKGDIAEGYSVSREKKESFPLTVTSAQKNPTAFYLCASSPGTENTEAFFGQGTRLTVV.

The chain has TRBV5-5 and TRBJ2-5; the D is unclear. The CDR3 loop spans 11 amino acids. Trimming cost V 4 bases and J 2 bases, with 3 bases left between them. Germline-derived CDR1 and CDR2 are SGHKS and YYEKEE (reference sequence). The CDR3 DNA sequence: TGTGCCAGCAGCCTTCAAGAGACCCAGTACTTC. Encoded protein: CASSLQETQYF. The full variable domain, completed using reference TRBV5-5 and TRBJ2-5, is DAGVTQSPTHLIKTRGQQVTLRCSPISGHKSVSWYQQVLGQGPQFIFQYYEKEERGRGNFPDRFSARQFPNYSSELNVNALLLGDSALYLCASSLQETQYFGPGTRLLVL.

The rearrangement uses TRBV3-1 (or the pseudogene TRBV3-2) and TRBJ2-6; no firm D call. The CDR3 spans 19 residues. Trimming cost V 1 base and J 0 bases, with 16 bases left between them. Germline V gene lookup returns CDR1 LGHDT and CDR2 YNNKEL (reference sequence). Written as DNA, the CDR3 is TGTGCCAGCAGCCAAGGATGGCAGGTGTTACCCTCTGGGGCCAACGTCCTGACTTTC. Amino acids: CASSQGWQVLPSGANVLTF.

The gene calls are TRBV4-1 and TRBJ2-7; 8 positions match TRBD1. The ends lost 4 bases at V and 3 bases at J; junction bases unmatched: 11. The CDR3 extends over 16 amino acids. CDR1 MGHRA and CDR2 YSYEKL come from the germline V gene. CDR3 protein: CASSLIEGTGYYEQYV. CDR3 bases: TGCGCCAGCAGCCTTATCGAGGGGACAGGCTACTACGAGCAGTACGTC.

The chain has TRBV7-3 and TRBJ2-7, with 9 bases matching TRBD2. The germline V gene encodes CDR1 SGHTA and CDR2 FQGTGA. V was clipped by 6 bases and J by 0 bases; unmatched bases: 6. The CDR3 is made up of 15 amino acids. The CDR3 nucleotides are TGTGCCAGCAGAGCGACTAGCGGCAACTCCTACGAGCAGTACGTC. It is translated as CASRATSGNSYEQYV.

In its sample, this clone ranks as medium-sized. The V call is TRBV18, the J call TRBJ2-2; tentatively, D is TRBD1 (5 bases). This CDR3 has 13 amino acids. The V end lost 3 bases, the J end lost 6 bases, and 8 bases lay between the germline ends. CDR1 is KGHSH, CDR2 LQKENI, per germline. The CDR3 loop is CASSPTGPGELFF. DNA of the CDR3: TGTGCCAGCTCACCTACAGGCCCCGGGGAGCTGTTTTTT.

The V and J genes are TRBV5-4 and TRBJ2-7; possibly TRBD1 for D (6 bases). The V gene's germline CDR1 is SGHNT and CDR2 YYREEE (reference sequence). The CDR3 covers 14 residues. V was trimmed by 4 bases and J by 2 bases, leaving 13 bases between them. The CDR3 DNA sequence: TGTGCCAGCAGCGCCCGGGACAACCCCTACGAGCAGTACTTC. It specifies CASSARDNPYEQYF.

This clone was counted once. The rearrangement joins TRBV7-2 to TRBJ1-1; TRBD1 might be the D (5 bases). Trimming cost V 6 bases and J 0 bases, with 8 bases left between them. CDR1 SGHTA and CDR2 FQGNSA come from the germline V gene. This CDR3 spans 13 amino acids. The CDR3 loop is CASREDMNTEAFF. The CDR3 DNA reads TGTGCCAGCAGAGAGGACATGAACACTGAAGCTTTCTTT.

The V call is TRBV21-1, the J call TRBJ2-1; the table names TRBD1, a call not compared with the DNA. TRBV21-1 constitutes a pseudogene. There are 16 residues in the CDR3. CDR3 sequence reads: CASSNRQGTPYNEQFF. The CDR3 bases are TGTGCCAGCAGCAATCGACAGGGGACTCCCTACAATGAGCAGTTCTTC.

The chain recombines TRBV18 with TRBJ1-4, with D unclear. This CDR3 spans 13 amino acids. Germline assignment: CDR1 KGHSH and CDR2 LQKENI. V shed 6 bases and J shed 4 bases, with 9 bases lying between them. CDR3 in amino acids: CASSMVGNEKLFF. The CDR3 nucleotides are TGTGCCAGCTCGATGGTCGGTAATGAAAAACTGTTTTTT.

The V gene is TRBV5-1, the J gene TRBJ1-2; D unclear. Trimming removed 0 bases at V and 6 bases at J, with 9 bases between. Germline CDR1 and CDR2: SGHRS and YFSETQ. CDR3 length: 13 residues. CDR3 DNA: TGCGCCAGCAGCTTGGGAGCTCGGGATGGCTACACCTTC. Translated: CASSLGARDGYTF.

The chain is built from TRBV4-1 and TRBJ2-4, with D tentatively TRBD2 (6 bases). The CDR3 loop spans 14 amino acids. V was shortened by 3 bases and J by 9 bases, with 15 bases between the two germline ends. Germline lookup yields CDR1 MGHRA and CDR2 YSYEKL. CDR3 nucleotides: TGCGCCAGCAGCCAGGGGGAGGAGGTGGCCATTCAGTACTTC. Protein sequence: CASSQGEEVAIQYF.